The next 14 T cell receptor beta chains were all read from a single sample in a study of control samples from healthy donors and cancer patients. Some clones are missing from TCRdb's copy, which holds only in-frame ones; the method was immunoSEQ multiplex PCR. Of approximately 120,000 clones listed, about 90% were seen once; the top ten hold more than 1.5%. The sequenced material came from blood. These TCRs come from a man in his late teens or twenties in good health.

DNA for the CDR3: TGTGCCATCAGCAACGACAGGAATCAGCCCCAGCATTTT. Translated, it gives CAISNDRNQPQHF. V usage is TRBV10-3 and J usage is TRBJ1-5; possible D gene TRBD1, 6 bases. Looked up from germline, CDR1 is ENHRY and CDR2 is SYGVKD. The CDR3 spans 13 residues. With 6 bases removed from V and 4 bases from J, the gap between germline ends came to 10 bases.

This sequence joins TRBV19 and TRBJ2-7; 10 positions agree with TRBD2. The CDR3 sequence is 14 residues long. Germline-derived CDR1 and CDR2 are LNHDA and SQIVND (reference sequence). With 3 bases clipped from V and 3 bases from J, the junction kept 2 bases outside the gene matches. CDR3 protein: CASSILAGDYEQYF. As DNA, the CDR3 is TGTGCCAGTAGTATCCTAGCGGGAGACTACGAGCAGTACTTC.

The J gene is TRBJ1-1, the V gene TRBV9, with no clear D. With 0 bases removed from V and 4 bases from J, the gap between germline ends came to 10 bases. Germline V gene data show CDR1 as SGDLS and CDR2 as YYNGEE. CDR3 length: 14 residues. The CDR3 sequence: CASSVAGLGTEAFF. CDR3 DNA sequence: TGTGCCAGCAGCGTAGCTGGGTTGGGCACTGAAGCTTTCTTT.

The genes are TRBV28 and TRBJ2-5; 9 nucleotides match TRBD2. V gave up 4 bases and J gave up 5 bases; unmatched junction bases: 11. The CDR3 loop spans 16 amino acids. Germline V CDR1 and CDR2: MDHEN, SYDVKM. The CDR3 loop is CASSSPGAGGRETQYF. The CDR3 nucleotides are TGTGCCAGCAGTTCCCCTGGAGCGGGAGGTAGGGAGACCCAGTACTTC.

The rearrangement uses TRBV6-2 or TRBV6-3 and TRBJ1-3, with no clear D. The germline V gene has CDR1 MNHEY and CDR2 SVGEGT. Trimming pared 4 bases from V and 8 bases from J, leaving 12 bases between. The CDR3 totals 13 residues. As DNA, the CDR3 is TGTGCCAGCAGTTCAAAACCGGGAGACACCATATATTTT. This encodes CASSSKPGDTIYF.

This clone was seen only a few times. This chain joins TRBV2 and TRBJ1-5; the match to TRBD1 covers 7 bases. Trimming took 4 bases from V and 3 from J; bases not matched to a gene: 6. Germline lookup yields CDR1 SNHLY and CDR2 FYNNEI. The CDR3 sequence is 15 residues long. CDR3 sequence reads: CASSAWDSLNQPQHF. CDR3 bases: TGTGCCAGCAGTGCTTGGGACAGCCTCAATCAGCCCCAGCATTTT.

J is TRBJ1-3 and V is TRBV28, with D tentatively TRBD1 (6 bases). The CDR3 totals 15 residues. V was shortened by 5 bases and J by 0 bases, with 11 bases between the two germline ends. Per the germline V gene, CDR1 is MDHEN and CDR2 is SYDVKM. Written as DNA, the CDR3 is TGTGCCAGCAGTCGTACAGGGACCTCTGGAAACACCATATATTTT. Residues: CASSRTGTSGNTIYF.

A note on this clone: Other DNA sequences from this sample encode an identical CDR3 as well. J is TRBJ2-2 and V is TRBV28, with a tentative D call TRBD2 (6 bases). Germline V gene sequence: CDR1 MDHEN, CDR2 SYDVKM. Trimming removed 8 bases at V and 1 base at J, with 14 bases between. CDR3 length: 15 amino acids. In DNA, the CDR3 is TGTGCCAGCCGGGGTGGGCGGGGGAACACCGGGGAGCTGTTTTTT. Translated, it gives CASRGGRGNTGELFF. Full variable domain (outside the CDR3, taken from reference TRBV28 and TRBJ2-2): DVKVTQSSRYLVKRTGEKVFLECVQDMDHENMFWYRQDPGLGLRLIYFSYDVKMKEKGDIPEGYSVSREKKERFSLILESASTNQTSMYLCASRGGRGNTGELFFGEGSRLTVL.

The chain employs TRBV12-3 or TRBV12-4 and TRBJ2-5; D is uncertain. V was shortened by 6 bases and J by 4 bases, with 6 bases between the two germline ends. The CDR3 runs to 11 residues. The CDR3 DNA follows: TGTGCCAGCAGCCCTACAGAGACCCAGTACTTC. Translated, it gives CASSPTETQYF.

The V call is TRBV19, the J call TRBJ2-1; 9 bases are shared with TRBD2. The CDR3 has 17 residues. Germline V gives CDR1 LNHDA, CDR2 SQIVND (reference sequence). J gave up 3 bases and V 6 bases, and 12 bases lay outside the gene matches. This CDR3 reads CASRQDLLAGFYNEQFF. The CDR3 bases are TGTGCCAGTAGACAGGACCTTCTAGCGGGATTCTACAATGAGCAGTTCTTC.

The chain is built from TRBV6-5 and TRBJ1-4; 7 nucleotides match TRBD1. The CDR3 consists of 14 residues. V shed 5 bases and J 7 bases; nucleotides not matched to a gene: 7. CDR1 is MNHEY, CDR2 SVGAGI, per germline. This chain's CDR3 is CASSNRDSGEKLFF. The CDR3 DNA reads TGTGCCAGCAGTAACCGGGACAGCGGTGAAAAACTGTTTTTT.

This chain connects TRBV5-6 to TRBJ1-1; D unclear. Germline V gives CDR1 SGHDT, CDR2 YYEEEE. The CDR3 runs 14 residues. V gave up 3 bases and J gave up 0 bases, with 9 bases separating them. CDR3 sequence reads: CASSSVGVNTEAFF. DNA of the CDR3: TGTGCCAGCAGCTCTGTTGGGGTGAACACTGAAGCTTTCTTT.

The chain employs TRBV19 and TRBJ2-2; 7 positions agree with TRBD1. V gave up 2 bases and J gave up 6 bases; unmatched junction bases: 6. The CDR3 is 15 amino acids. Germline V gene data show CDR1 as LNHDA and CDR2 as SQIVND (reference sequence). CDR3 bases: TGTGCCAGTAGTATAAGGGGGCGTCCATCCGGGGAGCTGTTTTTT. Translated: CASSIRGRPSGELFF.

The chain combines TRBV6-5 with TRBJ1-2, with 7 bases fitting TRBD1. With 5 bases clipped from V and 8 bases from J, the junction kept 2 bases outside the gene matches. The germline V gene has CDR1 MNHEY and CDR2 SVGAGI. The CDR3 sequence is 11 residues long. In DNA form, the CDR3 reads TGTGCCAGCAGTACAGGGGCCGGCTACACCTTC. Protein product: CASSTGAGYTF.